This section outlines one T cell receptor beta chain sequence together with its context. Its target is not known. The V gene lost 0 bases and the J gene lost 3 bases, with 9 bases spanning the gap. The CDR3 length is 14 residues. The germline CDR1 and CDR2 sequences are LGHNA and YNFKEQ. These data originate in a study of a mutant IDH1 vaccine in newly diagnosed glioma. At the level of the study: Treated individuals were about 60% male and approximately 38% female, averaging roughly 43 years of age. Before enrollment, patients got radiotherapy alone, temozolomide alone, or mostly the combination.

Here immunoSEQ multiplex PCR was the method, and the copy in TCRdb shows in-frame clones only, minus some. The sample gives around 94,000 clones, roughly nine tenths of which show up once; around 0.73% is in the top ten. Noted time point: week 47, end of study. All doses held 300 ug of mutant IDH1 20-mer peptide, with topical imiquimod. Newly diagnosed WHO grade 3 or 4 IDH1-mutant, ATRX-lost astrocytomas were identified in the donors. Source: PBMCs, taken from a glioma patient whose treatment included an IDH1 peptide vaccine. V is TRBV4-2 and J is TRBJ2-7, with no clear D. The sequence was collected from a woman between 50 and 59 years old with glioma. The CDR3 DNA sequence: TGTGCCAGCAGCCAAGATCTGCTAATCTACGAGCAGTACTTC. Its translation is CASSQDLLIYEQYF.